What follows are 15 T cell receptor beta chains derived from one specimen sequenced in a study of T cell changes during pregnancy in multiple sclerosis. Sequencing was performed with immunoSEQ multiplex PCR; in TCRdb, only in-frame clones are kept and a portion is missing. The sample shows around 100,000 clones, roughly 90% of them seen only once. This sample comprised peripheral blood, obtained after pregnancy. The source of these receptors is a female donor with multiple sclerosis, enrolled in a pregnancy study.

The chain couples TRBV30 to TRBJ1-2; the match to TRBD1 covers 8 bases. V lost 0 bases to trimming and J lost 2 bases; unmatched junction nucleotides: 5. The CDR3 has 15 residues. Germline CDR1 reads GTSNPN; CDR2 reads SVGIG (reference sequence). The CDR3 sequence: CAWSVPGQANYGYTF. DNA of the CDR3: TGTGCCTGGAGTGTACCGGGACAGGCGAACTATGGCTACACCTTC. Variable domain in full (rest from reference TRBV30 and TRBJ1-2): SQTIHQWPATLVQPVGSPLSLECTVEGTSNPNLYWYRQAAGRGLQLLFYSVGIGQISSEVPQNLSASRPQDRQFILSSKKLLLSDSGFYLCAWSVPGQANYGYTFGSGTRLTVV.

The table lists this clone with a few counts. J is TRBJ1-1 and V is TRBV28; possibly TRBD1 for D (6 bases). The CDR3 length is 15 residues. Trimming removed 6 bases at V and 1 base at J, with 15 bases between. The germline V gene encodes CDR1 MDHEN and CDR2 SYDVKM. The CDR3, as DNA: TGTGCCAGCAGCTACACAGGGTATCAGAACACTGAAGCTTTCTTT. It specifies CASSYTGYQNTEAFF.

V gene TRBV4-3 combines with J gene TRBJ1-3; D possibly corresponds to TRBD1 (5 bases). The CDR3 length is 17 residues. Trimming cost V 0 bases and J 0 bases, with 12 bases left between them. Looked up from germline, CDR1 is LGHNA and CDR2 is YSLEER. The CDR3 nucleotides read TGCGCCAGCAGCCAAGATAGTGGGGACTACTCTGGAAACACCATATATTTT. This codes for CASSQDSGDYSGNTIYF.

J is TRBJ2-7 and V is TRBV7-9; TRBD2 might be the D (6 bases). Germline lookup yields CDR1 SEHNR and CDR2 FQNEAQ (reference sequence). Trimming cost V 8 bases and J 6 bases, with 14 bases left between them. The CDR3 totals 12 residues. The CDR3 DNA sequence: TGTGCCAGCCGAAAGGAGGGGAGCGAGCAGTACTTC. Amino acid sequence: CASRKEGSEQYF. The whole variable domain, remainder taken from reference TRBV7-9 and TRBJ2-7, is DTGVSQNPRHKITKRGQNVTFRCDPISEHNRLYWYRQTLGQGPEFLTYFQNEAQLEKSRLLSDRFSAERPKGSFSTLEIQRTEQGDSAMYLCASRKEGSEQYFGPGTRLTVT.

The chain uses TRBV9 and TRBJ1-2; D unresolved. The CDR3 is 14 residues long. Between the trimmed V and J ends, which lost 3 bases and 4 bases, there was a span of 13 bases. Looked up from germline, CDR1 is SGDLS and CDR2 is YYNGEE. CDR3 in amino acids: CASSGTQRPYGYTF. The CDR3 DNA follows: TGTGCCAGCAGCGGAACCCAGCGCCCCTATGGCTACACCTTC.

V usage is TRBV7-9 and J usage is TRBJ2-7, with D possibly matching TRBD1 (6 bases). The CDR3 has 16 residues. V was shortened by 1 base and J by 2 bases, with 15 bases between the two germline ends. The germline gives CDR1 SEHNR, CDR2 FQNEAQ (reference sequence). In DNA form, the CDR3 reads TGTGCCAGCAGCTTAGTGCTGACAGGCCCTACCTACGAGCAGTACTTC. It yields the protein CASSLVLTGPTYEQYF.

This clone was found a few times. The V and J genes are TRBV6-5 and TRBJ1-6; D gene unclear. CDR1 MNHEY and CDR2 SVGAGI come from the germline V gene. This CDR3 is built from 14 residues. The V end was cut by 5 bases, the J end by 3 bases, with 8 bases between. This CDR3 is CASSNRVYNSPLHF. The CDR3 DNA is TGTGCCAGCAGTAACCGGGTCTATAATTCACCCCTCCACTTT.

This clone was seen once. V gene TRBV6-5 combines with J gene TRBJ2-7, with D maybe TRBD1 (5 bases). V lost 0 bases, J lost 3 bases, and 12 bases lay in between. The germline V gene encodes CDR1 MNHEY and CDR2 SVGAGI. The CDR3 covers 15 residues. This CDR3 is CASSYSKGQSYEQYF. The CDR3, as DNA: TGTGCCAGCAGTTACTCCAAGGGGCAAAGCTACGAGCAGTACTTC.

The V gene is TRBV5-5, the J gene TRBJ1-6, with 10 bases identical to TRBD1. CDR3 size: 17 residues. V dropped 4 bases and J dropped 5; count of bases not matched to a gene: 9. In germline, CDR1 is SGHKS, CDR2 YYEKEE (reference sequence). CDR3 loop: CASSVTGTGVHNSPLHF. The CDR3 nucleotides are TGTGCCAGCAGCGTAACCGGGACAGGGGTCCATAATTCACCCCTCCACTTT. The whole variable domain, filled in from reference TRBV5-5 and TRBJ1-6, reads DAGVTQSPTHLIKTRGQQVTLRCSPISGHKSVSWYQQVLGQGPQFIFQYYEKEERGRGNFPDRFSARQFPNYSSELNVNALLLGDSALYLCASSVTGTGVHNSPLHFGNGTRLTVT.

The chain has TRBV5-4 and TRBJ1-4; 9 positions agree with TRBD1. The germline gives CDR1 SGHNT, CDR2 YYREEE (reference sequence). The V and J ends lost 2 bases and 5 bases, in that order; junction bases with no gene match: 4. CDR3 length equals 15 residues. Here the CDR3 DNA reads TGTGCCAGCAGCTTACCCGGGACAGGGAATGAAAAACTGTTTTTT. This translates into CASSLPGTGNEKLFF.

CDR3 nucleotide sequence: TGTGCCAGCAGCCCGGCGACAGGGGAGGACCCTGAAGCTTTCTTT. Translating gives CASSPATGEDPEAFF. This chain uses TRBV7-9 with TRBJ1-1; 8 positions agree with TRBD1. Germline V gene lookup returns CDR1 SEHNR and CDR2 FQNEAQ (reference sequence). The CDR3 loop spans 15 amino acids. J was trimmed by 6 bases and V by 5 bases; bases with no gene match: 11. The full variable domain, completed using reference TRBV7-9 and TRBJ1-1, is DTGVSQNPRHKITKRGQNVTFRCDPISEHNRLYWYRQTLGQGPEFLTYFQNEAQLEKSRLLSDRFSAERPKGSFSTLEIQRTEQGDSAMYLCASSPATGEDPEAFFGQGTRLTVV.

This chain uses TRBV27 with TRBJ2-1; the match to TRBD2 covers 9 bases. The V gene's germline CDR1 is MNHEY and CDR2 SMNVEV (reference sequence). This CDR3 spans 16 amino acids. Trimming at V came to 2 bases and at J to 7 bases, leaving 9 bases not matched to a gene. DNA for the CDR3: TGTGCCAGCAGTTTACTGGCGGGGGGGCCAGGGAATGAGCAGTTCTTC. As protein: CASSLLAGGPGNEQFF.

The chain carries TRBV7-2 and TRBJ2-3; D unresolved. There are 12 residues in the CDR3. CDR1 is SGHTA and CDR2 is FQGNSA in the germline V gene. The ends were cut back, 2 bases at V and 4 bases at J, with 4 bases in the middle. CDR3 sequence: CASSLFADTQYF. In DNA form, the CDR3 reads TGTGCCAGCAGCTTATTCGCAGATACGCAGTATTTT.

The chain employs TRBV2 and TRBJ2-3; 8 bases line up with TRBD1. Germline V gives CDR1 SNHLY, CDR2 FYNNEI. CDR3 length: 18 amino acids. The trim removed 5 bases at V and 1 base at J, leaving 14 bases unmatched. In DNA form, the CDR3 reads TGTGCCAGCAGTCCCCAGGGGGCCAGGCAGGGGGGCACAGATACGCAGTATTTT. Its protein is CASSPQGARQGGTDTQYF.

J is TRBJ2-2 and V is TRBV11-2; D is perhaps TRBD1 (5 bases). Germline CDR1 reads SGHAT; CDR2 reads FQNNGV. Trimming shortened V by 5 bases and J by 4 bases, and 11 bases separated the two germline ends. The CDR3 is made up of 14 amino acids. CDR3 amino acids: CASSAGIGTGELFF. In DNA form, the CDR3 reads TGTGCCAGCAGCGCAGGGATCGGCACCGGGGAGCTGTTTTTT.